This T cell receptor beta chain is drawn from a study of blood T cell repertoires in COVID-19. At the level of the study: The United States, Italy and Spain supplied acute and convalescent COVID-19 samples. In each case, the material was cDNA or gDNA derived from T cells, B-cell-depleted T cells, or PBMCs.

Source study methods: Counts of nucleated cells, estimated from reference gene primer amplification, were obtained. TCRdb's copy holds only in-frame clones and misses some; the assay was immunoSEQ multiplex PCR. That table furnishes V, J and clone size, whereas the DNA furnished D and trimming. This sample carries about 40,000 clones, around 90% of them seen once, and the ten largest clones take 15% to 17%. Germline V gene sequence: CDR1 MNHEY, CDR2 SVGAGI. V shed 4 bases and J shed 11 bases, with 17 bases lying between them. The CDR3 totals 13 residues. The rearrangement links TRBV6-5 to TRBJ1-1; possible D gene TRBD1, 5 bases. The clonotype was recovered from a woman between 25 and 40 years old in a cohort sampled during active COVID-19. Sequencing was done on a sample of peripheral blood. The CDR3 DNA reads as TGTGCCAGCAGTTCCTCTGGGGCATTTGGTGCTTTCTTT. As protein: CASSSSGAFGAFF.